This T cell receptor (beta chain) was found in a study of blood T cell repertoires in COVID-19. Study information: Acute-phase and convalescent COVID-19 samples originated in the United States, Italy and Spain. The cDNA or gDNA used as material had been derived from T cells, B-cell-depleted T cells, or PBMCs.

CDR3 length: 15 residues. In its sample, this clone was seen once. Original methodology: From reference gene primer amplification, estimates of nucleated cell counts were derived. This table comes from immunoSEQ multiplex PCR, and its TCRdb copy is limited to in-frame clones, with some not included. The V and J calls and the clone size are those of that table, but D and trimming were determined from the DNA. The table includes roughly 140,000 clones, about 88% detected once. The sequencing input was peripheral blood. The chain uses TRBV21-1 and TRBJ2-5; TRBD2 is the table's D call, not checked against the DNA. TRBV21-1 represents a pseudogene. The source of this sequence is a woman aged 55-70 years with COVID-19, enrolled during active disease. DNA for the CDR3: TGTGCCAGCAGCAAAGGTGGGCTAGCGGGAAAGACCCAGTACTTC. This sequence encodes CASSKGGLAGKTQYF.